A selection of T cell receptor beta chains follows, all from one sample in a study of T cell responses to AZD1222 COVID-19 vaccine. Repertoires were generated with immunoSEQ multiplex PCR, while TCRdb's copy carries only in-frame clones and drops some. Here the sample spans 80,000 or so clones, 70% to 90% being singletons. Source: peripheral blood, taken on day 0 of AZD1222 vaccination. The origin of the receptors is an adult in good health. Both conserved end residues are part of each CDR3. A D gene is named only where the DNA matches it firmly. Some rows mark clone size as missing; the rest say once, few, many or name a class of expanded clone.

D gene,J gene,clone size,V gene,CDR3 DNA,CDR3 protein
NA,TRBJ1-6,NA,TRBV28,TGTGCCAGCAGGCCTTGGGGGAATGACAATTCACCCCTCCACTTT,CASRPWGNDNSPLHF
TRBD1,TRBJ2-7,NA,TRBV29-1,TGCAGCGTGACAGGGACCCAAGACGAGCAGTACTTC,CSVTGTQDEQYF
TRBD2,TRBJ2-1,once,TRBV30,TGTGCCTGGAGGGAGAAGCGGGAGGGCCTCCGTAATTACAATGAGCAGTTCTTC,CAWREKREGLRNYNEQFF
NA,TRBJ1-1,NA,TRBV18,TGTGCCAGCTCACCAACCTCGGGCAGACACACTGAAGCTTTCTTT,CASSPTSGRHTEAFF
TRBD1,TRBJ2-2,NA,TRBV25-1,TGTGCCAGCAGCCCGACAGGGGTCGGGGAGCTGTTTTTT,CASSPTGVGELFF
NA,TRBJ1-1,NA,TRBV7-2,TGTGCCAGCAGCTCACTTGTACCCGGAGCTTTCTTT,CASSSLVPGAFF
NA,TRBJ1-4,NA,TRBV6-1,TGTGCCAGCAGTGATGACGGGACAACTAATGAAAAACTGTTTTTT,CASSDDGTTNEKLFF
NA,TRBJ2-5,NA,TRBV27,TGTGCCAGCGCTCAGCAAGAGACCCAGTACTTC,CASAQQETQYF
NA,TRBJ1-1,NA,TRBV27,TGTGCCAGCAGTTACGACCAGAACACTGAAGCTTTCTTT,CASSYDQNTEAFF
TRBD2,TRBJ2-1,NA,TRBV4-2,TGTGCCAGCAGCCCCCGGCCTAGCGGGAGGGCCAATGAGCAGTTCTTC,CASSPRPSGRANEQFF
NA,TRBJ1-6,NA,TRBV7-3,TGTGCCAGCAGCCGAACCCACGACAGGAACTCACCCCTCCACTTT,CASSRTHDRNSPLHF
TRBD2,TRBJ2-7,NA,TRBV7-9,TGTGCCAGCAGTCGGACTAGCGGGAAAGGGAACGAGCAGTACTTC,CASSRTSGKGNEQYF
NA,TRBJ1-1,NA,TRBV19,TGTGCCAGTAACAGGAACACTGAAGCTTTCTTT,CASNRNTEAFF
NA,TRBJ2-3,NA,TRBV7-9,TGTGCCAGCAGCTCCTCTTTTGGCGGAAACACAGATACGCAGTATTTT,CASSSSFGGNTDTQYF
TRBD1,TRBJ1-3,NA,TRBV7-9,TGTGCCAGCAGCCCCGGGACAGCTGGAAACACCATATATTTT,CASSPGTAGNTIYF
NA,TRBJ1-6,NA,TRBV10-1,TGCGCCAGCGCCCGGGATATTAATTCACCCCTCCACTTT,CASARDINSPLHF
TRBD2,TRBJ2-1,NA,TRBV6-4,TGTGCCAGCAGTGAAAGACTAGCGGGCCTCAATGAGCAGTTCTTC,CASSERLAGLNEQFF
TRBD2,TRBJ2-7,NA,TRBV18,TGTGCCAGCTCACCGGGACTAGCGGGGTTATACGAGCAGTACTTC,CASSPGLAGLYEQYF
NA,TRBJ2-3,NA,TRBV5-8,TGTGCCAGCAGCCAACACCGCACAGATACGCAGTATTTT,CASSQHRTDTQYF
NA,TRBJ2-1,NA,TRBV6-2/TRBV6-3,TGTGCCAGCAGCTCCCAGGGGTACAATGAGCAGTTCTTC,CASSSQGYNEQFF
TRBD1,TRBJ2-3,once,TRBV10-3,TGTGCCATCAATTCTCAACAGGGGCGAACTAGCACAGATACGCAGTATTTT,CAINSQQGRTSTDTQYF
NA,TRBJ1-1,NA,TRBV7-2,TGTGCCAGCAGCTTAGCGAACAGGGCGGACACTGAAGCTTTCTTT,CASSLANRADTEAFF
NA,TRBJ2-7,NA,TRBV12-3/TRBV12-4,TGTGCCAGCAGTTTGGCAGGTGGGGACGAGCAGTACTTC,CASSLAGGDEQYF
NA,TRBJ1-6,NA,TRBV25-1,TGTGCCAGCAGTGATCCCCCCCACCAGGCAAATAATTCACCCCTCCACTTT,CASSDPPHQANNSPLHF
NA,TRBJ1-6,NA,TRBV11-2,TGTGCCAGCAGCTTGACAGAGGAATCACCCCTCCACTTT,CASSLTEESPLHF
NA,TRBJ1-2,NA,TRBV6-2/TRBV6-3,TGTGCCAGCAGTTCGGGACTGACGCTGATACCTAACTATGGCTACACCTTC,CASSSGLTLIPNYGYTF
NA,TRBJ2-1,NA,TRBV19,TGTGCCAGTAGTACCCCGGGGGAATTGAATGAGCAGTTCTTC,CASSTPGELNEQFF
NA,TRBJ2-7,NA,TRBV2,TGTGCCAGCAGAGACGGGCCCTCCTACGAGCAGTACTTC,CASRDGPSYEQYF
TRBD2,TRBJ2-7,once,TRBV3-1/TRBV3-2,TGTGCCAGCAGCCTCATAGCGGGAGAGTACTACGAGCAGTACTTC,CASSLIAGEYYEQYF
TRBD1,TRBJ1-4,NA,TRBV6-2/TRBV6-3,TGTGCCAGCAGTTACTCAGGGGGCGAGGAAAAACTGTTTTTT,CASSYSGGEEKLFF
NA,TRBJ1-2,NA,TRBV7-2,TGTGCCAGCAGCTTAGCGGGGACGGACCACTATGGCTACACCTTC,CASSLAGTDHYGYTF
NA,TRBJ2-2,NA,TRBV12-3/TRBV12-4,TGTGCCAGCAGTTTGTCGTCCACCGGGGAGCTGTTTTTT,CASSLSSTGELFF
NA,TRBJ1-5,NA,TRBV2,TGTGCCAGCAGTGCGAGCAATCAGCCCCAGCATTTT,CASSASNQPQHF
NA,TRBJ1-6,NA,TRBV5-4,TGTGCCAGCAGCTGGGCAGGGGCGAATTCACCCCTCCACTTT,CASSWAGANSPLHF
NA,TRBJ1-1,NA,TRBV19,TGTGCCAGTAGTGGTATGAACACTGAAGCTTTCTTT,CASSGMNTEAFF
TRBD1,TRBJ1-4,NA,TRBV9,TGTGCCAGCAGCAGGGGGCCCCTTAATGAAAAACTGTTTTTT,CASSRGPLNEKLFF
TRBD1,TRBJ1-5,NA,TRBV2,TGTGCCAGCAGTCGGACAGGGGCGGATCAGCCCCAGCATTTT,CASSRTGADQPQHF
NA,TRBJ2-1,NA,TRBV27,TGTGCCAGCAGTTTTTCGGGGCCCAGCGGCTGGTCGGGGAATGAGCAGTTCTTC,CASSFSGPSGWSGNEQFF
NA,TRBJ1-4,NA,TRBV7-9,TGTGCCAGCAGCTTAGCGGAGGCGCGGGGGGAAAAACTGTTTTTT,CASSLAEARGEKLFF
NA,TRBJ1-1,once,TRBV10-3,TGTGCCATCAGTGACAGGAACACTGAAGCTTTCTTT,CAISDRNTEAFF
NA,TRBJ1-5,NA,TRBV28,TGTGCCAGCAGTCCCGCGATGGGGGGCAATCAGCCCCAGCATTTT,CASSPAMGGNQPQHF
TRBD1,TRBJ1-5,NA,TRBV27,TGTGCCAGCAGCCCCCAGGGGGGAGGACAGCCCCAGCATTTT,CASSPQGGGQPQHF
TRBD2,TRBJ2-3,NA,TRBV7-3,TGTGCCAGCAGCTTACAGGTAGCGGGAGTCCCGGGCACAGATACGCAGTATTTT,CASSLQVAGVPGTDTQYF
TRBD1,TRBJ2-1,few,TRBV11-1,TGTGCCAGCAGCTCCTCCGGGACAGTCTCCTACAATGAGCAGTTCTTC,CASSSSGTVSYNEQFF
NA,TRBJ2-3,NA,TRBV18,TGTGCCAGCCGGGTCAAGGCAGAGTCGCTCCCAGGGACGCAGTATTTT,CASRVKAESLPGTQYF
NA,TRBJ2-7,NA,TRBV6-2/TRBV6-3,TGTGCCAGCAGTTACCCTCGGGGTAGTTGGGCCGAGCAGTACTTC,CASSYPRGSWAEQYF
NA,TRBJ2-1,NA,TRBV13,TGTGCCAGCAGCTTAAGCAGATCCTACAATGAGCAGTTCTTC,CASSLSRSYNEQFF
TRBD1,TRBJ2-7,NA,TRBV19,TGTGCCAGTAGTATTACGGACAGGGGCAACGAGCAGTACTTC,CASSITDRGNEQYF
TRBD1,TRBJ1-3,NA,TRBV18,TGTGCCAGCTCACCTGGACAGGTCGCCTCTGGAAACACCATATATTTT,CASSPGQVASGNTIYF
TRBD1,TRBJ2-3,NA,TRBV7-8,TGTGCCAGCAGCTCCCCAGGGGGGGACAGGGTCTCGGATACGCAGTATTTT,CASSSPGGDRVSDTQYF
TRBD1,TRBJ2-2,NA,TRBV19,TGTGCCAGCAACGCCCTAGGACAGGGGAACACCGGGGAGCTGTTTTTT,CASNALGQGNTGELFF
TRBD2,TRBJ2-1,NA,TRBV5-6,TGTGCCAGCAGCTTGGACCTGGGACTAGCGGTCGACAATGAGCAGTTCTTC,CASSLDLGLAVDNEQFF
NA,TRBJ1-1,NA,TRBV19,TGTGGGTCGGGACAGAACACTGAAGCTTTCTTT,CGSGQNTEAFF
TRBD1,TRBJ1-5,NA,TRBV15,TGTGCCACCAGCAGCGAGGGGGCCAGCAATCAGCCCCAGCATTTT,CATSSEGASNQPQHF
NA,TRBJ2-2,once,TRBV19,TGTGCCAGTAGTTATACGAGGGTTACCGGGGAGCTGTTTTTT,CASSYTRVTGELFF